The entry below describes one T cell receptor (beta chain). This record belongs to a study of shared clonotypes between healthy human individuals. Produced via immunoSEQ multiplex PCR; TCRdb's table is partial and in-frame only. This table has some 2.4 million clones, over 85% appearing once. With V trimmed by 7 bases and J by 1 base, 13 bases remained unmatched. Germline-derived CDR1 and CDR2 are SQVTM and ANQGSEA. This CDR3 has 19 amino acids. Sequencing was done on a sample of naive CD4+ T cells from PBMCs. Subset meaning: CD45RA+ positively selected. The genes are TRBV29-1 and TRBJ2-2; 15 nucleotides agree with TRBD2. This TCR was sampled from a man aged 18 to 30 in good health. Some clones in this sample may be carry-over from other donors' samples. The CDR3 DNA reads TGCAGCGCATCGGGACTAGCGGGAGGTAGGAGCTGGAACACCGGGGAGCTGTTTTTT. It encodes CSASGLAGGRSWNTGELFF.